This T cell receptor beta chain was sequenced for a study of siplizumab effects on memory and regulatory T cells. Whole-study results and caveats: A significant reduction in alloreactive sequences traceable to unstimulated CD4+ memory cells was produced by siplizumab. The mean Treg-derived percentage of mappable alloreactive CD4+ clones was 65% to 75% with siplizumab compared with roughly 26% in controls.

Assay used: immunoSEQ multiplex PCR; TCRdb lists only in-frame clones, some missing. The sample lists fewer than 45,000 clones; roughly 90% were seen once. Concerning this clone: The antigen is undetermined.

This CDR3 is 15 amino acids long. The ends lost 10 bases at V and 4 bases at J; junction bases unmatched: 10. Germline V gene data show CDR1 as SEHNR and CDR2 as FQNEAQ (reference sequence). The gene calls are TRBV7-9 and TRBJ2-1, with TRBD2 identical over 10 bases. The receptor comes from a human donor in good health. Sequencing used naive CD4+ T cells sorted from blood. The CDR3 is CAIGPVAGGYNEQFF. DNA of the CDR3: TGTGCCATTGGCCCGGTAGCGGGGGGTTACAATGAGCAGTTCTTC. The variable domain in full, with the rest retrieved from reference TRBV7-9 and TRBJ2-1, is DTGVSQNPRHKITKRGQNVTFRCDPISEHNRLYWYRQTLGQGPEFLTYFQNEAQLEKSRLLSDRFSAERPKGSFSTLEIQRTEQGDSAMYLCAIGPVAGGYNEQFFGPGTRLTVL.